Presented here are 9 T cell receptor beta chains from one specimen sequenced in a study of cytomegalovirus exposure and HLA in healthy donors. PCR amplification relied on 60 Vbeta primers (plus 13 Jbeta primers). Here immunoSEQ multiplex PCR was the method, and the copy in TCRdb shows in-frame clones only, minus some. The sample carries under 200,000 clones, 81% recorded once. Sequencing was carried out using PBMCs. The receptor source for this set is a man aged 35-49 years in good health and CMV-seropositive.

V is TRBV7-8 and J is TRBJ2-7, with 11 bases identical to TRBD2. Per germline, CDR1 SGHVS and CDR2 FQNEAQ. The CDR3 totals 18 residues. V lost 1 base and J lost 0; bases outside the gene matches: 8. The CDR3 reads CASSLGTSGYLRSYEQYF. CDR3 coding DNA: TGTGCCAGCAGCTTAGGGACTAGCGGGTATCTCCGCTCCTACGAGCAGTACTTC.

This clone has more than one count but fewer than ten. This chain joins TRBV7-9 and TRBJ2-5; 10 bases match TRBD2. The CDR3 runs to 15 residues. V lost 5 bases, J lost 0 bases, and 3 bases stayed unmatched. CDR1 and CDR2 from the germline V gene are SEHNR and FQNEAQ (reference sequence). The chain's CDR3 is CASSLGTSDQETQYF. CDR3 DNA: TGTGCCAGCAGCCTCGGGACTAGCGACCAAGAGACCCAGTACTTC.

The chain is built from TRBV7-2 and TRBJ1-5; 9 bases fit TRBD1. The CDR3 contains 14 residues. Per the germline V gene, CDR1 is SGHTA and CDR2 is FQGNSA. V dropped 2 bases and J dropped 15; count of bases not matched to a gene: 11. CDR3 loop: CASSLKKVGTGLHF. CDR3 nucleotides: TGTGCCAGCAGCTTAAAAAAGGTCGGGACAGGGTTGCATTTT. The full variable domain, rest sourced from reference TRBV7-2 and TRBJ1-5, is GAGVSQSPSNKVTEKGKDVELRCDPISGHTALYWYRQSLGQGLEFLIYFQGNSAPDKSGLPSDRFSAERTGGSVSTLTIQRTQQEDSAVYLCASSLKKVGTGLHFGDGTRLSIL.

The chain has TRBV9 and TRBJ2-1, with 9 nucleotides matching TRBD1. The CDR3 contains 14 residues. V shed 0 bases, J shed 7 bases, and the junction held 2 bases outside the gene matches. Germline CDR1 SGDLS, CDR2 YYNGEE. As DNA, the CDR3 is TGTGCCAGCAGCGTAGATGGACAGGGGAATGAGCAGTTCTTC. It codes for CASSVDGQGNEQFF.

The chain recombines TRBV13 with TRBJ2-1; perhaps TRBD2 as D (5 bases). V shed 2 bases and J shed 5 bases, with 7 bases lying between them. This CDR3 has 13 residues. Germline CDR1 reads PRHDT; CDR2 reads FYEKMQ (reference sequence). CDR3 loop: CASSLLGNNEQFF. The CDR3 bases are TGTGCCAGCAGCTTACTCGGGAACAATGAGCAGTTCTTC. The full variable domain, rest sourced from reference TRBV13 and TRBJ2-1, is AAGVIQSPRHLIKEKRETATLKCYPIPRHDTVYWYQQGPGQDPQFLISFYEKMQSDKGSIPDRFSAQQFSDYHSELNMSSLELGDSALYFCASSLLGNNEQFFGPGTRLTVL.

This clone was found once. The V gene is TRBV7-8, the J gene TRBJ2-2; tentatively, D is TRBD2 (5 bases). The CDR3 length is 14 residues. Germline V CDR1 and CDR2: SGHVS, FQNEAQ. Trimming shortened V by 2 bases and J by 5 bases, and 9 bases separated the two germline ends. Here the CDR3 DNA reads TGTGCCAGCAGCTTAATCGGGGAAACCGGGGAGCTGTTTTTT. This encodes CASSLIGETGELFF.

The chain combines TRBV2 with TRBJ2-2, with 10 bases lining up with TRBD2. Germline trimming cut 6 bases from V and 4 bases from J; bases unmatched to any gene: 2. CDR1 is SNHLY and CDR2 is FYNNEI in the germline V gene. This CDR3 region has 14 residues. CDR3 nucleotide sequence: TGTGCCAGCAGGGGACTAGCGACCACCGGGGAGCTGTTTTTT. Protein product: CASRGLATTGELFF.

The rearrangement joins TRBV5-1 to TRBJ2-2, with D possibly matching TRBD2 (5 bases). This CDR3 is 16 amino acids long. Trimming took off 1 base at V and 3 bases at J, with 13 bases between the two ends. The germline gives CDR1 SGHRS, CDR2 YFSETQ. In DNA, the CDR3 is TGCGCCAGCAGCTTGAGATCAGCGGAGGACACCGGGGAGCTGTTTTTT. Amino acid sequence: CASSLRSAEDTGELFF.

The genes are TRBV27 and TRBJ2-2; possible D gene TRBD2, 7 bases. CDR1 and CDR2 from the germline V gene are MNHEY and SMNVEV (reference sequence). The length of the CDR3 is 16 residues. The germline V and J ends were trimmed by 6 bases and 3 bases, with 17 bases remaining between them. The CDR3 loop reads CASSLAGRGDTGELFF. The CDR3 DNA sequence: TGTGCCAGCAGCCTCGCGGGGAGGGGGGACACCGGGGAGCTGTTTTTT.